The 29 T cell receptor beta chains below were found in one sample sequenced in a study of blood T cell repertoires in COVID-19. Sequenced by immunoSEQ multiplex PCR; TCRdb stores in-frame clones only, minus some. This table has about 200,000 clones, about 86% appearing once. The material sequenced was PBMCs or T cells enriched from blood (not recorded which). These receptors were taken from a woman aged 40 to 55 with acute COVID-19.

This clone was seen only once. This chain connects TRBV7-2 to TRBJ1-6; 7 bases are shared with TRBD1. CDR3 length equals 16 residues. Losses at the gene ends were 5 bases for V and 4 bases for J; bases not matched to a gene: 8. The germline gives CDR1 SGHTA, CDR2 FQGNSA. The CDR3, as DNA: TGTGCCAGCAGCAAAAGACAGGGCCCTTATAATTCACCCCTCCACTTT. Protein: CASSKRQGPYNSPLHF.

This rearrangement joins TRBV14 to TRBJ1-1; TRBD1 aligns across 8 bases. Germline CDR1 SGHDN, CDR2 FVKESK. This CDR3 region has 13 residues. J gave up 11 bases and V 6 bases, and 11 bases lay outside the gene matches. In DNA form, the CDR3 reads TGTGCCAGCAGTTTTCGACAGGGGACTCGGGCTTTCTTT. It translates to CASSFRQGTRAFF. Combining the CDR3 with reference TRBV14 and TRBJ1-1 gives the whole variable domain EAGVTQFPSHSVIEKGQTVTLRCDPISGHDNLYWYRRVMGKEIKFLLHFVKESKQDESGMPNNRFLAERTGGTYSTLKVQPAELEDSGVYFCASSFRQGTRAFFGQGTRLTVV.

The V and J genes are TRBV3-1 (or the pseudogene TRBV3-2) and TRBJ2-1, with 10 bases identical to TRBD2. V shed 1 base, J shed 7 bases, and the junction held 7 bases outside the gene matches. The CDR3 is 16 amino acids. CDR1 LGHDT and CDR2 YNNKEL come from the germline V gene (reference sequence). The CDR3 coding sequence is TGTGCCAGCAGCCAAGTGGGACTAGCGACGGGAAATGAGCAGTTCTTC. Translation: CASSQVGLATGNEQFF.

The chain links TRBV4-1 to TRBJ2-2, with 11 bases lining up with TRBD1. V lost 3 bases and J lost 5; bases outside the gene matches: 8. Looked up from germline, CDR1 is MGHRA and CDR2 is YSYEKL. The CDR3 has 17 residues. CDR3 bases: TGCGCCAGCAGCCAGATATCCGGGACAGGGGGGACCGGGGAGCTGTTTTTT. The encoded protein is CASSQISGTGGTGELFF.

The V and J genes are TRBV27 and TRBJ1-1; D not certain. Germline loops: CDR1 MNHEY, CDR2 SMNVEV (reference sequence). V was trimmed by 0 bases and J by 3 bases, leaving 11 bases between them. This CDR3 spans 15 amino acids. CDR3 DNA: TGTGCCAGCAGTTTATCGGCAGTTTTGCACACTGAAGCTTTCTTT. Translated: CASSLSAVLHTEAFF.

This clone has more than one count but fewer than ten. This CDR3 reads CASSLTYEGYTQYF. In DNA form, the CDR3 reads TGTGCCAGCAGCTTAACGTATGAGGGCTATACGCAGTATTTT. This chain links TRBV7-3 with TRBJ2-3; possible D gene TRBD2, 5 bases. The length of the CDR3 is 14 residues. From germline, CDR1 is SGHTA and CDR2 FQGTGA. Trimming left V 0 bases short and J 7 bases short, with 11 bases between.

This sequence joins TRBV5-6 and TRBJ1-3; maybe TRBD1 (5 bases). CDR1 and CDR2 from the germline V gene are SGHDT and YYEEEE. V lost 6 bases and J 4 bases, leaving 17 bases between the germline ends. The CDR3 totals 15 residues. CDR3 sequence: CASTGSGTFGNTIYF. DNA of the CDR3: TGTGCCAGCACCGGAAGCGGGACTTTCGGAAACACCATATATTTT. Based on the CDR3 plus reference TRBV5-6 and TRBJ1-3, the full variable domain is DAGVTQSPTHLIKTRGQQVTLRCSPKSGHDTVSWYQQALGQGPQFIFQYYEEEERQRGNFPDRFSGHQFPNYSSELNVNALLLGDSALYLCASTGSGTFGNTIYFGEGSWLTVV.

The rearrangement links TRBV9 to TRBJ2-1; D is undetermined. The CDR3 length is 13 residues. Trimming took 2 bases from V and 7 from J, leaving 10 bases between them. CDR1 is SGDLS and CDR2 is YYNGEE in the germline V gene. This chain's CDR3 is CASSVIGTNEQFF. CDR3 DNA: TGTGCCAGCAGCGTGATTGGTACAAATGAGCAGTTCTTC.

The chain carries TRBV5-1 and TRBJ2-7, with TRBD2 as a possible D gene (5 bases). V was shortened by 4 bases and J by 6 bases, with 14 bases between the two germline ends. Germline V gene sequence: CDR1 SGHRS, CDR2 YFSETQ. The CDR3 is made up of 13 amino acids. The CDR3 DNA sequence: TGCGCCAGCAGCCGGGATGAGAGATTCGAGCAGTACTTC. The encoded protein is CASSRDERFEQYF.

This clone was detected only once. This rearrangement joins TRBV13 to TRBJ1-1; 7 bases match TRBD1. CDR3 length: 11 amino acids. Germline V gene data show CDR1 as PRHDT and CDR2 as FYEKMQ (reference sequence). Trimming cost V 5 bases and J 7 bases; bases outside gene matches: 1. The CDR3 DNA sequence: TGTGCCAGCAGCCGACAGGGTGAAGCTTTCTTT. As protein: CASSRQGEAFF.

V gene TRBV18 combines with J gene TRBJ1-1; 7 nucleotides agree with TRBD1. The junction had 5 bases not matched to a gene; V was cut back by 6 bases and J by 1 base. Germline values: CDR1 KGHSH, CDR2 LQKENI. The CDR3 has 14 residues. The CDR3 sequence is CASSRTGENTEAFF. The CDR3 DNA follows: TGTGCCAGCTCCCGGACAGGTGAGAACACTGAAGCTTTCTTT.

The chain uses TRBV30 and TRBJ2-2; D call uncertain. The germline V and J ends were trimmed by 0 bases and 5 bases, with 10 bases remaining between them. Looked up from germline, CDR1 is GTSNPN and CDR2 is SVGIG (reference sequence). The CDR3 spans 14 residues. In nucleotides, the CDR3 is TGTGCCTGGAGTGTACTACGGCTAACCGGGGAGCTGTTTTTT. Protein product: CAWSVLRLTGELFF.

This clone turned up a few times. V gene TRBV5-1 combines with J gene TRBJ2-3; TRBD2 matches at 12 bases. With V trimmed by 3 bases and J by 2 bases, 1 base remained unmatched. The CDR3 extends over 15 amino acids. Germline V lookup: CDR1 SGHRS, CDR2 YFSETQ. The CDR3 here is CASSWTSGITDTQYF. The CDR3 region has the DNA TGCGCCAGCAGCTGGACTAGCGGGATCACAGATACGCAGTATTTT.

CDR3 sequence reads: CATSEGDGDYGYTF. Written as DNA, the CDR3 is TGTGCCACCAGTGAGGGAGATGGCGACTATGGCTACACCTTC. The rearrangement joins TRBV24-1 to TRBJ1-2, with D unresolved. The CDR3 has 14 residues. From germline, CDR1 is KGHDR and CDR2 SFDVKD. V was clipped by 4 bases and J by 3 bases, with 11 bases between them.

This clone was seen only once. Here the CDR3 DNA reads TGTGCCAGCAGCTCCGGACAGGCTAATGAAAAACTGTTTTTT. Encoded protein: CASSSGQANEKLFF. The rearrangement uses TRBV7-8 and TRBJ1-4, with 7 nucleotides matching TRBD1. The CDR3 length is 14 residues. CDR1 SGHVS and CDR2 FQNEAQ come from the germline V gene. The V segment lost 4 bases and the J segment 3 bases; nucleotides outside the gene matches: 2. Variable domain in full (rest from reference TRBV7-8 and TRBJ1-4): GAGVSQSPRYKVAKRGQDVALRCDPISGHVSLFWYQQALGQGPEFLTYFQNEAQLDKSGLPSDRFFAERPEGSVSTLKIQRTQQEDSAVYLCASSSGQANEKLFFGSGTQLSVL.

The chain couples TRBV7-9 to TRBJ2-7; D is unclear. Trimming stripped 5 bases from V and 3 bases from J, with 14 bases between. The CDR3 length is 14 residues. Germline V gene lookup returns CDR1 SEHNR and CDR2 FQNEAQ (reference sequence). The CDR3 DNA follows: TGTGCCAGCAGCCTTACCCGTACTGGCTACGAGCAGTACTTC. This codes for CASSLTRTGYEQYF. Full variable domain (outside the CDR3, taken from reference TRBV7-9 and TRBJ2-7): DTGVSQNPRHKITKRGQNVTFRCDPISEHNRLYWYRQTLGQGPEFLTYFQNEAQLEKSRLLSDRFSAERPKGSFSTLEIQRTEQGDSAMYLCASSLTRTGYEQYFGPGTRLTVT.

This clone was observed a few times. The chain combines TRBV5-1 with TRBJ2-2; D is unclear. This CDR3 region has 17 residues. Germline assignment: CDR1 SGHRS and CDR2 YFSETQ. Trimming left V 0 bases short and J 1 base short, with 13 bases between. CDR3: CASSLDSWAGNTGELFF. In DNA, the CDR3 is TGCGCCAGCAGCTTGGATTCGTGGGCAGGGAACACCGGGGAGCTGTTTTTT. Looking up the rest from reference TRBV5-1 and TRBJ2-2 gives the full variable domain: KAGVTQTPRYLIKTRGQQVTLSCSPISGHRSVSWYQQTPGQGLQFLFEYFSETQRNKGNFPGRFSGRQFSNSRSEMNVSTLELGDSALYLCASSLDSWAGNTGELFFGEGSRLTVL.

The genes are TRBV29-1 and TRBJ1-1; D uncertain. The V gene lost 4 bases and the J gene lost 6 bases, with 12 bases spanning the gap. The germline V gene encodes CDR1 SQVTM and CDR2 ANQGSEA. The CDR3 is 12 amino acids. The DNA for the CDR3 is TGCAGCGTTGGAGTTCTGCAGGCTGAAGCTTTCTTT. Encoded protein: CSVGVLQAEAFF.

The rearrangement uses TRBV5-1 and TRBJ2-2, with TRBD2 matching over 10 bases. The V gene end was trimmed by 3 bases and the J gene end by 4 bases; junction bases not matched to a gene: 6. The CDR3 totals 16 residues. From germline, CDR1 is SGHRS and CDR2 YFSETQ. CDR3 nucleotide sequence: TGCGCCAGCAGCTGGACCGGGACTAGCGCCACCGGGGAGCTGTTTTTT. Residues: CASSWTGTSATGELFF.

The chain joins TRBV19 to TRBJ2-1; D is perhaps TRBD1 (7 bases). Germline assignment: CDR1 LNHDA and CDR2 SQIVND (reference sequence). Between the trimmed V and J ends, which lost 1 base and 2 bases, there was a span of 15 bases. This CDR3 is built from 17 residues. In nucleotides, the CDR3 is TGTGCCAGTAGTATAGGTCAGGGCAGGGGGGCCTACAATGAGCAGTTCTTC. Translating gives CASSIGQGRGAYNEQFF.

The V gene is TRBV27, the J gene TRBJ1-6, with 8 nucleotides matching TRBD1. The CDR3 totals 15 residues. The germline CDR1 and CDR2 sequences are MNHEY and SMNVEV (reference sequence). V was clipped by 3 bases and J by 4 bases; unmatched bases: 2. The CDR3: CASSFRQGYNSPLHF. The CDR3 DNA reads as TGTGCCAGCAGTTTCAGACAGGGGTATAATTCACCCCTCCACTTT.

This chain uses TRBV9 with TRBJ2-7; 8 positions agree with TRBD1. CDR1 and CDR2 from the germline V gene are SGDLS and YYNGEE. The V segment lost 0 bases and the J segment 3 bases; nucleotides outside the gene matches: 5. The CDR3 is 15 residues long. Here the CDR3 DNA reads TGTGCCAGCAGCGTAGCGGGACAGGAGGTCTACGAGCAGTACTTC. Amino acids: CASSVAGQEVYEQYF.

The chain joins TRBV24-1 to TRBJ2-1; 7 bases are shared with TRBD2. Looked up from germline, CDR1 is KGHDR and CDR2 is SFDVKD. V shed 5 bases, J shed 3 bases, and the junction held 0 bases outside the gene matches. The CDR3 runs to 13 residues. The chain's CDR3 is CATSGGSYNEQFF. CDR3 DNA: TGTGCCACCAGTGGCGGGAGCTACAATGAGCAGTTCTTC.

The chain carries TRBV6-2 or TRBV6-3 and TRBJ1-5; 9 positions agree with TRBD1. V was clipped by 5 bases and J by 5 bases; unmatched bases: 4. The CDR3 totals 14 residues. Germline CDR1 reads MNHEY; CDR2 reads SVGEGT. The CDR3, as DNA: TGTGCCAGCAGTCGCACAGGGGGCTATCAGCCCCAGCATTTT. Its protein is CASSRTGGYQPQHF.

The V call is TRBV3-1 (or the pseudogene TRBV3-2), the J call TRBJ2-6; 8 bases match TRBD1. This CDR3 has 18 residues. The J segment lost 2 bases and the V segment lost 2 bases, leaving 8 bases of the junction unmatched. The germline CDR1 and CDR2 sequences are LGHDT and YNNKEL (reference sequence). CDR3 bases: TGTGCCAGCAGCCAACTAAGGACAGGGAGGACTGGGGCCAACGTCCTGACTTTC. It is translated as CASSQLRTGRTGANVLTF.

This clone has just a few counts. The chain carries TRBV28 and TRBJ1-1; D is unclear. The length of the CDR3 is 14 residues. Trimming left V 6 bases short and J 0 bases short, with 11 bases between. The germline CDR1 and CDR2 sequences are MDHEN and SYDVKM. Here the CDR3 DNA reads TGTGCCAGCAGCCTGCCCCACATGAACACTGAAGCTTTCTTT. As protein: CASSLPHMNTEAFF.

This clone was seen a single time. The chain combines TRBV30 with TRBJ2-1; 14 nucleotides line up with TRBD2. V lost 1 base and J lost 10; bases outside the gene matches: 3. Germline CDR1 GTSNPN, CDR2 SVGIG (reference sequence). The CDR3 spans 14 residues. The CDR3 sequence is CAWSAGLAGAEQFF. CDR3 sequence (DNA): TGTGCCTGGAGTGCGGGACTAGCGGGAGCCGAGCAGTTCTTC. Using reference TRBV30 and TRBJ2-1 for the parts outside the CDR3, the full variable domain is SQTIHQWPATLVQPVGSPLSLECTVEGTSNPNLYWYRQAAGRGLQLLFYSVGIGQISSEVPQNLSASRPQDRQFILSSKKLLLSDSGFYLCAWSAGLAGAEQFFGPGTRLTVL.

This chain uses TRBV18 with TRBJ2-1, with 7 positions matching TRBD2. The CDR3 covers 20 residues. Germline CDR1 is KGHSH and CDR2 is LQKENI. After removal of 6 bases from V and 0 bases from J, the junction contained 20 bases not matched to a gene. This CDR3 reads CASSPRSLAGALSSYNEQFF. The CDR3 DNA follows: TGTGCCAGCTCCCCCAGATCACTGGCGGGAGCGTTGAGCTCCTACAATGAGCAGTTCTTC.

The chain is built from TRBV28 and TRBJ1-2, with D possibly being TRBD1 (6 bases). This CDR3 is 16 amino acids long. Germline CDR1 reads MDHEN; CDR2 reads SYDVKM. The ends were cut back, 6 bases at V and 0 bases at J, with 17 bases in the middle. Here the CDR3 reads CASRRGRGTTNYGYTF. The CDR3, as DNA: TGTGCCAGCAGAAGGGGGAGGGGGACGACTAACTATGGCTACACCTTC.